These 23 T cell receptor beta chains were sequenced from one sample in a study of T cells in lung cancer brain metastases. Generated by immunoSEQ multiplex PCR, the TCRdb table keeps only in-frame clones and is missing some. The sample lists 5,000 to 6,500 clones, around 85% occurring once. Sequenced material: tumor tissue from the primary lung tumor. Receptors were obtained from a man aged 70 or older with non-small cell lung cancer.

The sample holds one count of this clone. The V call is TRBV30, the J call TRBJ1-3; D gene uncertain. Germline-derived CDR1 and CDR2 are GTSNPN and SVGIG (reference sequence). This CDR3 has 14 amino acids. Trimming cost V 2 bases and J 0 bases, with 8 bases left between them. The CDR3: CAWSLRVSGNTIYF. Written as DNA, the CDR3 is TGTGCCTGGAGTTTAAGGGTCTCTGGAAACACCATATATTTT.

This clone is termed large. In the same sample, other DNA sequences code for this CDR3. The chain employs TRBV5-1 and TRBJ2-7; tentatively, D is TRBD1 (5 bases). Trimming removed 1 base from V and 0 bases from J, with 8 bases in between. This CDR3 spans 14 amino acids. Germline values: CDR1 SGHRS, CDR2 YFSETQ. The CDR3 region is CASSLTGSSYEQYF. CDR3 nucleotide sequence: TGCGCCAGCAGCTTGACAGGCAGCTCCTACGAGCAGTACTTC.

The chain has TRBV6-6 and TRBJ1-2, with D uncertain. The CDR3 loop spans 14 amino acids. The ends were cut back, 2 bases at V and 3 bases at J, with 10 bases in the middle. Germline V gives CDR1 MNHNY, CDR2 SVGAGI (reference sequence). CDR3 coding DNA: TGTGCCAGCAGTTACACCGGACGGTACTATGGCTACACCTTC. Protein sequence: CASSYTGRYYGYTF.

V is TRBV10-3 and J is TRBJ2-7; D might be TRBD1 (6 bases). The CDR3 consists of 14 residues. CDR1 ENHRY and CDR2 SYGVKD come from the germline V gene. V was cut by 6 bases and J by 2 bases, with 14 bases left in between. The CDR3 sequence: CAIRTEGVTYEQYF. The CDR3 DNA is TGTGCCATCAGGACCGAGGGGGTAACCTACGAGCAGTACTTC.

The V gene is TRBV15, the J gene TRBJ2-3, with a possible D match to TRBD1 (6 bases). V shed 1 base and J shed 4 bases, with 12 bases lying between them. This CDR3 region has 15 residues. Germline CDR1 is LNHNV and CDR2 is YYDKDF (reference sequence). The CDR3 region is CATSRAPQGADTQYF. The CDR3 DNA reads as TGTGCCACCAGCAGAGCTCCACAGGGTGCAGATACGCAGTATTTT.

The genes are TRBV18 and TRBJ2-3; D call uncertain. The V end was cut by 2 bases, the J end by 1 base, with 7 bases between. Per germline, CDR1 KGHSH and CDR2 LQKENI. The CDR3 extends over 14 amino acids. The CDR3 coding sequence is TGTGCCAGCTCACCATTTTTGGGCACAGATACGCAGTATTTT. Translating gives CASSPFLGTDTQYF.

The CDR3 DNA follows: TGTGCCAGCTCACCGGGACTAGCGGGGGTCCGCCAAGAGACCCAGTACTTC. It codes for CASSPGLAGVRQETQYF. The chain employs TRBV18 and TRBJ2-5, with TRBD2 identical over 14 bases. CDR3 length: 17 residues. From germline, CDR1 is KGHSH and CDR2 LQKENI. The V segment lost 3 bases and the J segment 1 base; nucleotides outside the gene matches: 4.

V gene TRBV5-1 combines with J gene TRBJ1-2; no reliable D call. Germline assignment: CDR1 SGHRS and CDR2 YFSETQ. This CDR3 region has 13 residues. The V end was cut by 0 bases, the J end by 4 bases, with 7 bases between. The CDR3 DNA reads as TGCGCCAGCAGCTTGGATCGGCGCTATGGCTACACCTTC. As protein: CASSLDRRYGYTF.

This clone was detected once. The chain uses TRBV7-2 and TRBJ1-5; 12 nucleotides match TRBD1. The CDR3 loop spans 15 amino acids. Losses at the gene ends were 4 bases for V and 7 bases for J; bases not matched to a gene: 5. Germline V gene sequence: CDR1 SGHTA, CDR2 FQGNSA. The CDR3 here is CASSSGTGGWQPQHF. Here the CDR3 DNA reads TGTGCCAGCAGCTCCGGGACAGGGGGCTGGCAGCCCCAGCATTTT.

On this clone: A much more abundant neighbour one base away suggests this may be a read error. Other DNA sequences in this sample translate to the same CDR3. The J gene is TRBJ2-7, the V gene TRBV30; no clear D gene. CDR3 size: 14 residues. Per germline, CDR1 GTSNPN and CDR2 SVGIG (reference sequence). The germline V and J ends were trimmed by 0 bases and 7 bases, with 16 bases remaining between them. In DNA, the CDR3 is TGTGCCTGGAGTGTAGGGCGGTTCTTACGAGAGCAGTACTTC. It translates to CAWSVGRFLREQYF. The full variable domain, its missing parts supplied by reference TRBV30 and TRBJ2-7, is SQTIHQWPATLVQPVGSPLSLECTVEGTSNPNLYWYRQAAGRGLQLLFYSVGIGQISSEVPQNLSASRPQDRQFILSSKKLLLSDSGFYLCAWSVGRFLREQYFGPGTRLTVT.

The chain recombines TRBV29-1 with TRBJ2-6; D is undetermined. CDR3 length equals 12 residues. CDR1 SQVTM and CDR2 ANQGSEA come from the germline V gene. V lost 7 bases and J 1 base, leaving 5 bases between the germline ends. The CDR3 protein is CSAYSGANVLTF. The CDR3 region has the DNA TGCAGCGCCTATTCTGGGGCCAACGTCCTGACTTTC.

The chain is built from TRBV10-3 and TRBJ1-1; D not certain. Germline CDR1 is ENHRY and CDR2 is SYGVKD. Trimming took off 3 bases at V and 7 bases at J, with 12 bases between the two ends. The CDR3 is made up of 13 amino acids. The CDR3 sequence is CAISETTYGEAFF. The CDR3 coding sequence is TGTGCCATCAGTGAAACCACTTATGGTGAAGCTTTCTTT.

The CDR3 nucleotides read TGTGCCAGCAGTGGGTGGACAGCTTCGGGCAATGAGCAGTTCTTC. Translation gives CASSGWTASGNEQFF. V gene TRBV6-1 combines with J gene TRBJ2-1, with D perhaps TRBD1 (6 bases). V lost 4 bases, J lost 6 bases, and 16 bases lay in between. The CDR3 is 15 amino acids. The germline CDR1 and CDR2 sequences are MNHNS and SASEGT.

A single count supports this clone. The gene calls are TRBV6-1 and TRBJ1-5; 9 nucleotides match TRBD1. CDR1 is MNHNS, CDR2 SASEGT, per germline. This CDR3 spans 13 amino acids. Germline trimming cut 5 bases from V and 5 bases from J; bases unmatched to any gene: 1. CDR3 residues: CASSRTGDQPQHF. The CDR3 DNA is TGTGCCAGCAGTCGGACAGGGGATCAGCCCCAGCATTTT.

This sequence joins TRBV4-1 and TRBJ1-2; no definite D call. The CDR3 totals 15 residues. Trimming cost V 0 bases and J 7 bases, with 15 bases left between them. The V gene's germline CDR1 is MGHRA and CDR2 YSYEKL. CDR3: CASSQERQRLGGYTF. CDR3 nucleotides: TGCGCCAGCAGCCAAGAACGGCAGCGGCTAGGTGGCTACACCTTC.

This rearrangement joins TRBV5-1 to TRBJ1-3; 7 bases line up with TRBD1. Germline assignment: CDR1 SGHRS and CDR2 YFSETQ. The CDR3 is 17 residues long. V shed 4 bases and J 4 bases; nucleotides not matched to a gene: 14. CDR3 loop: CASSPGGGALGGNTIYF. In DNA, the CDR3 is TGCGCCAGCAGCCCAGGAGGGGGCGCTTTGGGAGGAAACACCATATATTTT.

This chain joins TRBV7-3 and TRBJ1-1, with 11 bases lining up with TRBD1. The CDR3 runs to 15 residues. V gave up 2 bases and J gave up 5 bases; unmatched junction bases: 4. Germline CDR1 SGHTA, CDR2 FQGTGA. CDR3 loop: CASSLGQGARTEAFF. The CDR3 coding sequence is TGTGCCAGCAGCTTAGGACAGGGGGCCCGGACTGAAGCTTTCTTT.

The chain recombines TRBV21-1 with TRBJ1-2. TRBV21-1 has pseudogene status. This CDR3 comprises 13 residues. The CDR3: CASSTSQTYGYTF. CDR3 nucleotides: TGTGCCAGCAGCACTTCCCAGACGTATGGCTACACCTTC.

This chain joins TRBV10-3 and TRBJ2-5, with 9 bases aligning to TRBD1. Trimming took 1 base from V and 4 from J; bases not matched to a gene: 1. Germline CDR1 and CDR2: ENHRY and SYGVKD. The CDR3 sequence is 14 residues long. The CDR3 region is CAISEWGQGETQYF. The CDR3 DNA follows: TGTGCCATCAGTGAGTGGGGACAGGGAGAGACCCAGTACTTC.

This chain links TRBV5-1 with TRBJ2-5; D might be TRBD1 or TRBD2, each matching 5 bases. The CDR3 totals 15 residues. Trimming stripped 5 bases from V and 4 bases from J, with 18 bases between. Germline values: CDR1 SGHRS, CDR2 YFSETQ. In DNA, the CDR3 is TGCGCCAGCAGGAGAAGAGGGGAAAGAGGAGAGACCCAGTACTTC. Translated: CASRRRGERGETQYF.

V usage is TRBV2 and J usage is TRBJ2-3, with D maybe TRBD2 (6 bases). The V end lost 4 bases, the J end lost 5 bases, and 22 bases lay between the germline ends. CDR1 is SNHLY, CDR2 FYNNEI, per germline. The CDR3 totals 17 residues. The CDR3 is CASSGRTPTGEIDTQYF. CDR3 in DNA: TGTGCCAGCAGTGGCCGCACCCCGACGGGGGAGATAGATACGCAGTATTTT. The variable domain in full, completed from reference TRBV2 and TRBJ2-3, reads EPEVTQTPSHQVTQMGQEVILRCVPISNHLYFYWYRQILGQKVEFLVSFYNNEISEKSEIFDDQFSVERPDGSNFTLKIRSTKLEDSAMYFCASSGRTPTGEIDTQYFGPGTRLTVL.

The rearrangement uses TRBV9 and TRBJ1-6; D not resolved. V lost 0 bases, J lost 9 bases, and 16 bases lay in between. The CDR3 covers 16 residues. Germline values: CDR1 SGDLS, CDR2 YYNGEE. The CDR3 DNA reads as TGTGCCAGCAGCGTAGGAGATCCGACATGGGGTTCACCCCTCCACTTT. Translating gives CASSVGDPTWGSPLHF.

The V and J genes are TRBV27 and TRBJ2-5, with a weak D call TRBD2 (5 bases). Trimming cost V 0 bases and J 5 bases, with 10 bases left between them. The CDR3 runs to 14 residues. CDR1 and CDR2 (germline): MNHEY, SMNVEV (reference sequence). The CDR3 region has the DNA TGTGCCAGCAGTTTATCGCGGGCTACGGAGACCCAGTACTTC. Translated, it gives CASSLSRATETQYF.